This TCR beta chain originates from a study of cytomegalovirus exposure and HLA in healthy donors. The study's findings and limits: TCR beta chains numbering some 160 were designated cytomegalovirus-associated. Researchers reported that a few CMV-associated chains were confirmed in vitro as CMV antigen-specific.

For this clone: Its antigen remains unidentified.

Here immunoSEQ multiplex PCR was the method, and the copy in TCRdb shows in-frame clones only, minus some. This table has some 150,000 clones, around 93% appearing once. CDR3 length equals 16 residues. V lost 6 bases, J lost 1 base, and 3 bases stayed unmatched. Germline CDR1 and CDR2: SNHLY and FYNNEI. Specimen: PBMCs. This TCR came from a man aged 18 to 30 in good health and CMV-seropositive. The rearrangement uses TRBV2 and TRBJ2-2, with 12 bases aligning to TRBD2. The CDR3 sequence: CASRRTSGMNTGELFF. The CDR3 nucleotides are TGTGCCAGCAGGAGGACTAGCGGGATGAACACCGGGGAGCTGTTTTTT.